Listed below are T cell receptor beta chains from one sample, sequenced in a study of T cell responses to AZD1222 COVID-19 vaccine. Profiling relied on immunoSEQ multiplex PCR, and the TCRdb table lists in-frame clones only, not all of them. The top ten clones hold around 3.3% of a sample with about 120,000 clones, 80% to 90% of them seen once. The sequences come from peripheral blood, collected on day 0 of AZD1222 vaccination. These receptors were obtained from an adult in good health. Each CDR3 is given with its conserved first and last residue. Each record gives: V gene, J gene, CDR3 protein.

V gene: TRBV2; J gene: TRBJ1-2; CDR3 protein: CASRGAGYTF
V gene: TRBV30; J gene: TRBJ1-2; CDR3 protein: CASGRMNYGYTF
V gene: TRBV7-2; J gene: TRBJ2-1; CDR3 protein: CASSLEGTGRGTATYEQFF
V gene: TRBV7-2; J gene: TRBJ1-3; CDR3 protein: CASSLEGNTIYF
V gene: TRBV7-3; J gene: TRBJ2-2; CDR3 protein: CASSIFQGSGELFF
V gene: TRBV6-4; J gene: TRBJ2-2; CDR3 protein: CASSPSGTTGELFF
V gene: TRBV7-2; J gene: TRBJ2-7; CDR3 protein: CASSFSSVASYEQYF
V gene: TRBV10-3; J gene: TRBJ1-2; CDR3 protein: CAISTDRVYGYTF
V gene: TRBV5-1; J gene: TRBJ2-2; CDR3 protein: CASSLEVTPGELFF
V gene: TRBV5-4; J gene: TRBJ2-1; CDR3 protein: CASSLDTLQGVRYNEQFF
V gene: TRBV7-6; J gene: TRBJ2-2; CDR3 protein: CASSWTYTGELFF
V gene: TRBV11-2; J gene: TRBJ2-3; CDR3 protein: CASSLGGGRADTQYF
V gene: TRBV28; J gene: TRBJ1-1; CDR3 protein: CASSLDGTVNTEAFF
V gene: TRBV6-5; J gene: TRBJ1-1; CDR3 protein: CASSYTGWGNTEAFF
V gene: TRBV25-1; J gene: TRBJ1-5; CDR3 protein: CASSEWGAGQPQHF
V gene: TRBV5-4; J gene: TRBJ2-3; CDR3 protein: CASSLWSDTQYF
V gene: TRBV30; J gene: TRBJ1-4; CDR3 protein: CAWRLGEKLFF
V gene: TRBV27; J gene: TRBJ2-1; CDR3 protein: CASSLSQSSYNEQFF
V gene: TRBV18; J gene: TRBJ2-5; CDR3 protein: CASSPRNQETQYF
V gene: TRBV19; J gene: TRBJ2-1; CDR3 protein: CASRTPLGTGYNEQFF
V gene: TRBV20-1; J gene: TRBJ2-1; CDR3 protein: CSARSEGQFF
V gene: TRBV9; J gene: TRBJ1-3; CDR3 protein: CASSPTRRGNTIYF
V gene: TRBV19; J gene: TRBJ1-4; CDR3 protein: CASSIDRWRGREGEKLFF
V gene: TRBV6-2/TRBV6-3; J gene: TRBJ1-5; CDR3 protein: CASSYGQGGQPQHF
V gene: TRBV4-2; J gene: TRBJ2-5; CDR3 protein: CASSQEGGAGETQYF
V gene: TRBV3-1/TRBV3-2; J gene: TRBJ2-3; CDR3 protein: CASSQAQTLTDTQYF
V gene: TRBV11-2; J gene: TRBJ1-1; CDR3 protein: CASSLEPSGSAFF
V gene: TRBV19; J gene: TRBJ1-5; CDR3 protein: CASSIALGWGNNQPQHF
V gene: TRBV25-1; J gene: TRBJ1-4; CDR3 protein: CASSRRRGEKLFF
V gene: TRBV27; J gene: TRBJ1-6; CDR3 protein: CASSLSQKNNSPLHF
V gene: TRBV24-1; J gene: TRBJ1-1; CDR3 protein: CATSDHDRDEAFF
V gene: TRBV19; J gene: TRBJ1-4; CDR3 protein: CASSPTGGAWGNEKLFF
V gene: TRBV18; J gene: TRBJ1-5; CDR3 protein: CASSPGTRGHQPQHF
V gene: TRBV24-1; J gene: TRBJ2-3; CDR3 protein: CATSDPGRGSTDTQYF
V gene: TRBV2; J gene: TRBJ1-1; CDR3 protein: CATPGGANTEAFF
V gene: TRBV5-1; J gene: TRBJ1-4; CDR3 protein: CASSLDTVPGEKLFF
V gene: TRBV4-1; J gene: TRBJ2-3; CDR3 protein: CASSQPLPGLAGQDTQYF
V gene: TRBV6-5; J gene: TRBJ2-6; CDR3 protein: CASSPRPQGPNVLTF
V gene: TRBV5-7; J gene: TRBJ1-3; CDR3 protein: CASSRDCGNTIYF
V gene: TRBV5-6; J gene: TRBJ2-2; CDR3 protein: CASSLAMQGFNTGELFF
V gene: TRBV12-1; J gene: TRBJ1-4; CDR3 protein: CASSPGGGNEKLFF
V gene: TRBV9; J gene: TRBJ1-4; CDR3 protein: CASSVEINEKLFF
V gene: TRBV4-3; J gene: TRBJ2-1; CDR3 protein: CATQGGLEFWEQFF
V gene: TRBV4-2; J gene: TRBJ2-3; CDR3 protein: CASSQQGGTDTQYF
V gene: TRBV9; J gene: TRBJ1-1; CDR3 protein: CASSAGPGGTEAFF
V gene: TRBV7-3; J gene: TRBJ1-1; CDR3 protein: CASRRTAFTEAFF
V gene: TRBV5-6; J gene: TRBJ1-1; CDR3 protein: CASRYRGNTEAFF
V gene: TRBV11-2; J gene: TRBJ1-1; CDR3 protein: CASSLVDRGPRNTEAFF
V gene: TRBV9; J gene: TRBJ2-2; CDR3 protein: CASSADFNTGELFF
V gene: TRBV5-1; J gene: TRBJ1-2; CDR3 protein: CASSFDRGIDGYTF
V gene: TRBV18; J gene: TRBJ2-2; CDR3 protein: CASSKQGSGELFF
V gene: TRBV9; J gene: TRBJ2-3; CDR3 protein: CASSQQGRGADTQYF